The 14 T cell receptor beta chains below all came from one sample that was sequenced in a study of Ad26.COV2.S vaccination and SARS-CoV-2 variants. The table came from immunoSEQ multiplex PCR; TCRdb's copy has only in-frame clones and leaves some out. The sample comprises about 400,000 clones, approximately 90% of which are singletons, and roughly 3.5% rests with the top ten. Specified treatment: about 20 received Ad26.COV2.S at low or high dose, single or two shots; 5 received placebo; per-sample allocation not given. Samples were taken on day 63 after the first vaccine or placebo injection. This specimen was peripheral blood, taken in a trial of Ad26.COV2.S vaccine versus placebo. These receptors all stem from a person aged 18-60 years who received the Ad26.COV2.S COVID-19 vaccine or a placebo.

This CDR3 is CASSSSSYEQYF. The CDR3 nucleotides are TGTGCCAGCAGCTCGTCCTCCTACGAGCAGTACTTC. V is TRBV5-4 and J is TRBJ2-7; D gene ambiguous. V shed 3 bases and J shed 0 bases, with 4 bases lying between them. CDR3 length equals 12 residues. Germline assignment: CDR1 SGHNT and CDR2 YYREEE (reference sequence).

The CDR3 reads CASSLQGSNQPQHF. For the CDR3, the DNA is TGTGCCAGCAGCTTACAAGGTAGCAATCAGCCCCAGCATTTT. The rearrangement links TRBV13 to TRBJ1-5; no clear D gene. Germline V gene sequence: CDR1 PRHDT, CDR2 FYEKMQ (reference sequence). Trimming took 2 bases from V and 0 from J, leaving 5 bases between them. CDR3 length equals 14 residues.

This CDR3 is CASSDGIGSSYEQYF. In DNA form, the CDR3 reads TGTGCCAGCAGTGACGGCATTGGGAGCTCCTACGAGCAGTACTTC. V and J are TRBV6-1 and TRBJ2-7; D might be TRBD2 (5 bases). The CDR3 is 15 amino acids. V was clipped by 3 bases and J by 0 bases, with 12 bases between them. Germline V gene lookup returns CDR1 MNHNS and CDR2 SASEGT.

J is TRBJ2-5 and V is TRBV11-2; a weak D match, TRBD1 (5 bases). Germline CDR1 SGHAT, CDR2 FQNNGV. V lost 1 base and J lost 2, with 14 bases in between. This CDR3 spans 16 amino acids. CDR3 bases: TGTGCCAGCAGCTTAGTTCCCACAGGTACACAAGAGACCCAGTACTTC. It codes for CASSLVPTGTQETQYF.

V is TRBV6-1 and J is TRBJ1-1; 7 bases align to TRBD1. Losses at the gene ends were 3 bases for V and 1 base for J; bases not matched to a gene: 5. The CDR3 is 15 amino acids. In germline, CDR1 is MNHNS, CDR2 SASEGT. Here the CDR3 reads CASSDRGQTNTEAFF. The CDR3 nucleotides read TGTGCCAGCAGTGACCGGGGACAGACGAACACTGAAGCTTTCTTT.

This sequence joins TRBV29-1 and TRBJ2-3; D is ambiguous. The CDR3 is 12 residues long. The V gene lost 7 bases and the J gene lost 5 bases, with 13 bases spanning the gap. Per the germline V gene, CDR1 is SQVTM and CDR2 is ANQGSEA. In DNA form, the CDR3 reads TGCAGCGCCCGACCCACCGTAGATACGCAGTATTTT. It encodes CSARPTVDTQYF.

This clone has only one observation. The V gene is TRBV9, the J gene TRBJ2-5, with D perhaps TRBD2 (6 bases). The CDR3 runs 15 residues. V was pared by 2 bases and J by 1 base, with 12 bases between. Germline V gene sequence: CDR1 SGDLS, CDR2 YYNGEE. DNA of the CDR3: TGTGCCAGCAGCGTCTCGGCGGGGCCCCAAGAGACCCAGTACTTC. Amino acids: CASSVSAGPQETQYF.

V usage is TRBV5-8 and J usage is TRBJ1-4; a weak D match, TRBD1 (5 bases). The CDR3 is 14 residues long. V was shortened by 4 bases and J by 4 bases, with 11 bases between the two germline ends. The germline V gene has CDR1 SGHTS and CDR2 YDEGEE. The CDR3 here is CASSQGRFNEKLFF. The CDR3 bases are TGTGCCAGCAGCCAGGGACGGTTTAATGAAAAACTGTTTTTT. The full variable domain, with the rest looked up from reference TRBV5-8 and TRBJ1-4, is EAGVTQSPTHLIKTRGQQATLRCSPISGHTSVYWYQQALGLGLQFLLWYDEGEERNRGNFPPRFSGRQFPNYSSELNVNALELEDSALYLCASSQGRFNEKLFFGSGTQLSVL.

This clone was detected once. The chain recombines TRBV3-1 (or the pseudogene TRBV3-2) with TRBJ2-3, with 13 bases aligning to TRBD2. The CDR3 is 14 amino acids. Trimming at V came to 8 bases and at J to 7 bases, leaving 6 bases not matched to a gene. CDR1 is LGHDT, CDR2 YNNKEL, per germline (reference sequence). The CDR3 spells CASRLAGGPYTQYF. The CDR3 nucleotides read TGTGCCAGCCGACTAGCGGGGGGCCCATATACGCAGTATTTT.

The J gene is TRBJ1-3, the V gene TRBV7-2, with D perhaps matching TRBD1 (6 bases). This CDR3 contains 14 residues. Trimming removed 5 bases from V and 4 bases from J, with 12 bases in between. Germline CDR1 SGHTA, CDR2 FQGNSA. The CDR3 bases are TGTGCCAGCAGCCATCCAGGGGCCGGAAACACCATATATTTT. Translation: CASSHPGAGNTIYF. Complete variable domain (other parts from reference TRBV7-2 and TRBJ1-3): GAGVSQSPSNKVTEKGKDVELRCDPISGHTALYWYRQSLGQGLEFLIYFQGNSAPDKSGLPSDRFSAERTGGSVSTLTIQRTQQEDSAVYLCASSHPGAGNTIYFGEGSWLTVV.

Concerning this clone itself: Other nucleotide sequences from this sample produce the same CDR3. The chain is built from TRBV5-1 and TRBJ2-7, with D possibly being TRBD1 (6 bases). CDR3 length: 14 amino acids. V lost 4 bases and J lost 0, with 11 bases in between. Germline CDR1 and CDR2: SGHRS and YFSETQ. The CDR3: CASSPGQVSYEQYF. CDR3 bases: TGCGCCAGCAGCCCGGGACAAGTCTCCTACGAGCAGTACTTC.

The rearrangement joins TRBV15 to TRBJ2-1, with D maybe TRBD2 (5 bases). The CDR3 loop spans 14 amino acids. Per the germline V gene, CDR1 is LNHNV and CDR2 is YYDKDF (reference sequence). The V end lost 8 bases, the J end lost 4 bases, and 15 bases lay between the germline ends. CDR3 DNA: TGTGCCACCTCAGCGGCGGCCCCGTACAATGAGCAGTTCTTC. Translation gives CATSAAAPYNEQFF.

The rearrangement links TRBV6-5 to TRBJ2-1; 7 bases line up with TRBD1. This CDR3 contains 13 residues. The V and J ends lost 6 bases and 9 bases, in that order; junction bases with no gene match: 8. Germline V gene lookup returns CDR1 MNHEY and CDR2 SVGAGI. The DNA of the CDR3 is TGTGCCAGCAGCAAACAGGGGTGGGGTGAGCAGTTCTTC. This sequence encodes CASSKQGWGEQFF.

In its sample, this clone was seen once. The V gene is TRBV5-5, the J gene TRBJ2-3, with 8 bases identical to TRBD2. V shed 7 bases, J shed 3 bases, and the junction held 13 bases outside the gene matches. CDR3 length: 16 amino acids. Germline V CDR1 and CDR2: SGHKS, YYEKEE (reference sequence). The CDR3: CASVPGGRGRTDTQYF. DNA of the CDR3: TGTGCCAGCGTCCCGGGGGGGCGCGGTCGGACAGATACGCAGTATTTT.